Described below is a single TCR beta chain sequence and its context. Its specificity is unknown. TCRdb called the RT-PCR reads again in MiXCR, with one record for every CDR3 protein. The sample holds more than 550,000 distinct CDR3 sequences, about 11% seen once. The CDR3 covers 13 residues. V was cut by 2 bases and J by 6 bases, with 11 bases left in between. The data were taken from a study of response to subunit inactivated influenza vaccine. General study results and limits: The authors offered the suggestion that each seasonal influenza vaccination recruits few new T cells.

Sequencing was performed on PBMCs from blood, taken on the day of vaccination. The sequence derives from a man between 50 and 59 years old who received an inactivated influenza vaccine. The gene calls are TRBV12-3 or TRBV12-4 and TRBJ2-7, with D perhaps matching TRBD1 (5 bases). The CDR3 loop is CASSLRGRVEQYF. The CDR3 DNA reads as TGTGCCAGCAGTTTAAGGGGTAGGGTCGAGCAGTACTTC.